These 8 T cell receptor beta chains share one sample of origin, sequenced in a study of patients and donors after allogeneic stem cell transplantation. TCRdb itself ran the RT-PCR reads through MiXCR, one entry per CDR3 protein. The sample carries tens of thousands of distinct CDR3 sequences, 25% to 35% recorded once. Input material: blood, either unsorted or a sorted T cell fraction (not recorded which). The receptor source for this set is a human donor who was either an allogeneic HSCT recipient or a stem cell or donor lymphocyte infusion donor (not recorded which). It is not recorded whose cells these are; they may come from a transplant donor.

The chain carries TRBV20-1 and TRBJ2-7; D remains unclear. V dropped 1 base and J dropped 0 bases, with 16 bases sitting between them. Germline assignment: CDR1 DFQATT and CDR2 SNEGSKA (reference sequence). CDR3 length equals 16 residues. The CDR3 coding sequence is TGCAGTGCTAGAGTGTTTGAAGGCTCGATCTCCTACGAGCAGTACTTC. It encodes CSARVFEGSISYEQYF.

This clonotype has just a few counts. The rearrangement uses TRBV27 and TRBJ2-7, with D unresolved. V gave up 2 bases and J gave up 0 bases, with 23 bases separating them. This CDR3 comprises 19 residues. Germline CDR1 is MNHEY and CDR2 is SMNVEV (reference sequence). CDR3 in amino acids: CASSLNEPRARRSSYEQYF. CDR3 bases: TGTGCCAGCAGTTTAAATGAGCCCCGGGCTCGTCGAAGCTCCTACGAGCAGTACTTC.

This clonotype was seen more than once but under ten times. Here the CDR3 reads CASTHWGQRLNTEAFF. Here the CDR3 DNA reads TGTGCCAGCACCCACTGGGGACAGCGGCTGAACACTGAAGCTTTCTTT. The chain has TRBV28 and TRBJ1-1; TRBD1 matches at 7 bases. V trimming: 7 bases; J trimming: 0 bases; junction bases outside the gene matches: 11. The CDR3 runs 16 residues. The germline V gene encodes CDR1 MDHEN and CDR2 SYDVKM.

The chain joins TRBV29-1 to TRBJ2-5, with D perhaps TRBD1 (6 bases). CDR1 and CDR2 from the germline V gene are SQVTM and ANQGSEA. The CDR3 has 16 residues. Trimming took 0 bases from V and 0 from J, leaving 14 bases between them. The CDR3 coding sequence is TGCAGCGTTGAAGATGGGGACAAACGGTACCAAGAGACCCAGTACTTC. This translates into CSVEDGDKRYQETQYF.

The rearrangement links TRBV19 to TRBJ1-5; D is unresolved. V was cut by 1 base and J by 4 bases, with 5 bases left in between. Germline V gene sequence: CDR1 LNHDA, CDR2 SQIVND (reference sequence). The CDR3 sequence is 13 residues long. This CDR3 is CASSIAGNQPQHF. The DNA of the CDR3 is TGTGCCAGTAGTATAGCGGGGAATCAGCCCCAGCATTTT.

This chain uses TRBV28 with TRBJ2-3; maybe TRBD2 (5 bases). Deletions cut 5 bases from V and 0 bases from J, with 24 bases between. Germline V CDR1 and CDR2: MDHEN, SYDVKM. The CDR3 loop spans 19 amino acids. Written as DNA, the CDR3 is TGTGCCAGCAGTCTACGCATACCCGTTATGAGGGTTAGCACAGATACGCAGTATTTT. Translating it yields CASSLRIPVMRVSTDTQYF. Combining the CDR3 with reference TRBV28 and TRBJ2-3 gives the whole variable domain DVKVTQSSRYLVKRTGEKVFLECVQDMDHENMFWYRQDPGLGLRLIYFSYDVKMKEKGDIPEGYSVSREKKERFSLILESASTNQTSMYLCASSLRIPVMRVSTDTQYFGPGTRLTVL.

This clonotype was seen a handful of times. This chain links TRBV2 with TRBJ2-4; TRBD2 might be the D (5 bases). V shed 8 bases and J shed 0 bases, with 14 bases lying between them. The CDR3 spans 15 residues. Germline loops: CDR1 SNHLY, CDR2 FYNNEI. This CDR3 reads CASGPGLIAKNIQYF. The CDR3 coding sequence is TGTGCCAGCGGACCGGGATTGATAGCCAAAAACATTCAGTACTTC.

This clonotype has only a few counts. The V call is TRBV28, the J call TRBJ2-5, with D maybe TRBD2 (6 bases). Germline V gene data show CDR1 as MDHEN and CDR2 as SYDVKM. Trimming left V 0 bases short and J 1 base short, with 6 bases between. The CDR3 runs to 14 residues. CDR3 amino acids: CASSLWGGQETQYF. The DNA for the CDR3 is TGTGCCAGCAGTTTATGGGGGGGCCAAGAGACCCAGTACTTC.